The 19 T cell receptor beta chains given below trace back to one sample, sequenced in a study of blood T cell repertoires in COVID-19. Sequencing used immunoSEQ multiplex PCR; TCRdb keeps in-frame clones, though not all of them. The sample includes about 110,000 clones, more than 75% of them seen just once. The sequencing input was peripheral blood. The receptors come from a human donor in a cohort sampled during active COVID-19.

The chain links TRBV5-1 to TRBJ2-1; TRBD2 matches 7 bases. V shed 0 bases and J 3 bases; nucleotides not matched to a gene: 3. The CDR3 is 15 residues long. In germline, CDR1 is SGHRS, CDR2 YFSETQ. The CDR3 region is CASSLDGGIYNEQFF. CDR3 DNA: TGCGCCAGCAGCTTGGACGGGGGGATCTACAATGAGCAGTTCTTC.

The chain has TRBV5-4 and TRBJ2-7, with a weak D call TRBD1 (6 bases). The CDR3 covers 15 residues. V was shortened by 3 bases and J by 0 bases, with 13 bases between the two germline ends. Germline CDR1 and CDR2: SGHNT and YYREEE (reference sequence). The CDR3 region has the DNA TGTGCCAGCAGCTCCGGACAGTCCAGCTCCTACGAGCAGTACTTC. Translation: CASSSGQSSSYEQYF.

Here the CDR3 DNA reads TGCGCCAGCAGCTTGGAGGTTGGTGGCCTAGCGGTTACCGGGGAGCTGTTTTTT. Amino acid sequence: CASSLEVGGLAVTGELFF. This chain links TRBV5-1 with TRBJ2-2; TRBD2 aligns across 7 bases. The CDR3 extends over 18 amino acids. CDR1 SGHRS and CDR2 YFSETQ come from the germline V gene. V was pared by 0 bases and J by 5 bases, with 13 bases of the junction left unmatched.

This chain links TRBV5-1 with TRBJ2-1; unclear D gene. This CDR3 is built from 14 residues. With 0 bases removed from V and 5 bases from J, the gap between germline ends came to 9 bases. Germline CDR1 is SGHRS and CDR2 is YFSETQ. CDR3: CASSLAVANNEQFF. Written as DNA, the CDR3 is TGCGCCAGCAGCTTGGCCGTGGCAAACAATGAGCAGTTCTTC.

V gene TRBV15 combines with J gene TRBJ2-3; D is possibly TRBD2 (6 bases). CDR1 and CDR2 (germline): LNHNV, YYDKDF (reference sequence). The CDR3 has 15 residues. V lost 0 bases to trimming and J lost 5 bases, with 12 bases between them. The CDR3 protein is CATSRDVKAGDTQYF. CDR3 nucleotides: TGTGCCACCAGCAGAGATGTAAAAGCGGGAGATACGCAGTATTTT.

The V gene is TRBV9, the J gene TRBJ2-1, with TRBD2 identical over 11 bases. The V gene end was trimmed by 3 bases and the J gene end by 7 bases; junction bases not matched to a gene: 6. CDR1 and CDR2 (germline): SGDLS, YYNGEE. The CDR3 consists of 15 residues. The CDR3 protein is CASSGVAGGSNEQFF. DNA of the CDR3: TGTGCCAGCAGCGGAGTAGCGGGAGGGTCAAATGAGCAGTTCTTC.

The chain employs TRBV29-1 and TRBJ1-1; D perhaps matches TRBD1 (5 bases). V was clipped by 1 base and J by 0 bases, with 12 bases between them. This CDR3 comprises 15 residues. Germline V gene lookup returns CDR1 SQVTM and CDR2 ANQGSEA. CDR3 bases: TGCAGCGTTGAAGCAGGGTGGGCCATGAACACTGAAGCTTTCTTT. It translates to CSVEAGWAMNTEAFF.

The V gene is TRBV7-8, the J gene TRBJ1-5; tentatively, D is TRBD1 (6 bases). CDR1 SGHVS and CDR2 FQNEAQ come from the germline V gene. V lost 6 bases, J lost 0 bases, and 15 bases lay in between. CDR3 size: 16 residues. The CDR3 loop reads CASSRAGTLSNQPQHF. The DNA for the CDR3 is TGTGCCAGCAGTCGTGCCGGGACACTTAGCAATCAGCCCCAGCATTTT.

The V and J genes are TRBV7-9 and TRBJ1-1, with D maybe TRBD1 (5 bases). The V end was cut by 5 bases, the J end by 3 bases, with 10 bases between. CDR3 length: 13 amino acids. CDR1 is SEHNR, CDR2 FQNEAQ, per germline (reference sequence). CDR3 residues: CASSIQGDTEAFF. The CDR3 DNA follows: TGTGCCAGCAGCATTCAGGGTGACACTGAAGCTTTCTTT. The whole variable domain, remainder taken from reference TRBV7-9 and TRBJ1-1, is DTGVSQNPRHKITKRGQNVTFRCDPISEHNRLYWYRQTLGQGPEFLTYFQNEAQLEKSRLLSDRFSAERPKGSFSTLEIQRTEQGDSAMYLCASSIQGDTEAFFGQGTRLTVV.

The rearrangement links TRBV10-3 to TRBJ1-6; 7 bases agree with TRBD1. Trimming removed 4 bases from V and 0 bases from J; junction bases left unmatched: 6. Germline V CDR1 and CDR2: ENHRY, SYGVKD. This CDR3 spans 17 amino acids. As DNA, the CDR3 is TGTGCCATCAGTGCAGAGGGGGCGATCTCCTATAATTCACCCCTCCACTTT. This translates into CAISAEGAISYNSPLHF.

The chain is built from TRBV5-1 and TRBJ1-1; D call uncertain. Per germline, CDR1 SGHRS and CDR2 YFSETQ. V gave up 1 base and J gave up 0 bases, with 4 bases separating them. The CDR3 is 13 amino acids. Written as DNA, the CDR3 is TGCGCCAGCAGCTTGTTAGTGAACACTGAAGCTTTCTTT. Its translation is CASSLLVNTEAFF.

The chain carries TRBV7-6 and TRBJ1-5; the match to TRBD1 covers 7 bases. Germline V gene sequence: CDR1 SGHVS, CDR2 FNYEAQ. The CDR3 is made up of 16 amino acids. After removal of 1 base from V and 3 bases from J, the junction contained 6 bases not matched to a gene. The CDR3 spells CASSLGQGGLNQPQHF. CDR3 in DNA: TGTGCCAGCAGCTTAGGGCAGGGGGGACTCAATCAGCCCCAGCATTTT.

The rearrangement links TRBV9 to TRBJ2-7; D possibly corresponds to TRBD1 (5 bases). The CDR3 consists of 14 residues. The germline V and J ends were trimmed by 5 bases and 6 bases, with 18 bases remaining between them. The germline V gene has CDR1 SGDLS and CDR2 YYNGEE. The CDR3 region has the DNA TGTGCCAGCAGACTCCAGTCCCCAGGGCTCGAGCAGTACTTC. This gives the protein CASRLQSPGLEQYF. Full variable domain (remainder filled in from reference TRBV9 and TRBJ2-7): DSGVTQTPKHLITATGQRVTLRCSPRSGDLSVYWYQQSLDQGLQFLIQYYNGEERAKGNILERFSAQQFPDLHSELNLSSLELGDSALYFCASRLQSPGLEQYFGPGTRLTVT.

V and J are TRBV29-1 and TRBJ2-1; D uncertain. Trimming removed 3 bases at V and 6 bases at J, with 9 bases between. This CDR3 contains 12 residues. Germline lookup yields CDR1 SQVTM and CDR2 ANQGSEA. The CDR3 nucleotides read TGCAGCGTTGAGTTGGGCTTCAATGAGCAGTTCTTC. Its protein product is CSVELGFNEQFF.

The chain employs TRBV6-5 and TRBJ2-7; a weak D match, TRBD1 (6 bases). The CDR3 covers 16 residues. CDR1 MNHEY and CDR2 SVGAGI come from the germline V gene. V lost 0 bases, J lost 4 bases, and 16 bases lay in between. The CDR3 nucleotides are TGTGCCAGCAGTTACTCTAGCAGGGGTATCGGTTACGAGCAGTACTTC. Translation gives CASSYSSRGIGYEQYF.

J is TRBJ1-2 and V is TRBV30; the D is unclear. CDR3 size: 15 residues. Looked up from germline, CDR1 is GTSNPN and CDR2 is SVGIG (reference sequence). With 2 bases removed from V and 7 bases from J, the gap between germline ends came to 20 bases. CDR3 region: CAWSPKAVTRGGYTF. The CDR3 region has the DNA TGTGCCTGGAGTCCCAAGGCCGTCACTCGAGGTGGCTACACCTTC.

V usage is TRBV28 and J usage is TRBJ1-4, with TRBD1 as a possible D gene (5 bases). Trimming removed 7 bases at V and 8 bases at J, with 17 bases between. This CDR3 is 14 amino acids long. The V gene's germline CDR1 is MDHEN and CDR2 SYDVKM. For the CDR3, the DNA is TGTGCCAGCATTTCGGGGGGGTTCCGGGAAAAACTGTTTTTT. Protein product: CASISGGFREKLFF.

The gene calls are TRBV13 and TRBJ2-2, with 9 bases that match TRBD1. Trimming cost V 4 bases and J 7 bases; bases outside gene matches: 4. The CDR3 contains 14 residues. Germline CDR1 and CDR2: PRHDT and FYEKMQ (reference sequence). CDR3 amino acids: CASSSGTGHGELFF. As DNA, the CDR3 is TGTGCCAGCAGCTCCGGGACAGGGCACGGGGAGCTGTTTTTT.

The V and J genes are TRBV28 and TRBJ1-2, with 9 bases fitting TRBD1. The V gene's germline CDR1 is MDHEN and CDR2 SYDVKM. V gave up 6 bases and J gave up 0 bases; unmatched junction bases: 5. The CDR3 runs to 15 residues. CDR3 bases: TGTGCCAGCAGCGCTACAGGGGGCCCTAACTATGGCTACACCTTC. As protein: CASSATGGPNYGYTF.